This T cell receptor beta chain originates from a study of cytomegalovirus exposure and HLA in healthy donors listed by TCRdb under 2017. Background on the whole study: A later analysis indicated that the 130 or so validation repertoires were generated on the platform also employed for the 700 or so repertoires of the first cohort. In addition to the first cohort of 666 subjects, a separate validation cohort of approximately 130 different subjects was used. To predict cytomegalovirus infection status, the study brought together high-throughput TCR immunosequencing, statistical association of individual TCRs with disease status, and machine learning. The study aimed to test whether signatures of past pathogen exposure could be identified by cataloging public T cell receptors.

The CDR1 and CDR2 encoded by the germline V gene are MGHRA and YSYEKL. Trimmed from V: 8 bases; trimmed from J: 6 bases; junction bases lacking a gene match: 5. The CDR3 numbers 13 residues from cysteine through phenylalanine. The retained sequence is limited to the CDR3, 39 bases, with the frame set at the first base. Overall results and qualifications from the work: In vitro tests confirmed that three of the cytomegalovirus-associated TCR beta chains recognize cytomegalovirus antigens. The classifier was reported to diagnose cytomegalovirus status with high specificity and sensitivity in both the original cohort and the validation cohort. A later analysis found that TCRs clustered in the first cohort also tended to co-occur in the roughly 120 validation repertoires, with 94% of cluster scores above 0. While some public TCRs were present in many individuals, most TCR sequences turned up only very rarely across donors. A later analysis lacked HLA typing for the validation cohort, so it scored co-occurrence in that cohort across all 110 or so repertoires. According to the authors, the approach could potentially be generalized to other disease states and immunological phenotypes. The study gave a list of 150 to 200 TCR beta chains associated with cytomegalovirus.

On this clone: The specificity of this receptor is unknown. One base away there is no much larger clone; base qualities are not given.

Library preparation used the immunoSEQ multiplex PCR assay. In the source study's methods: A statistical classification framework was developed to diagnose cytomegalovirus status using the catalog of TCR beta chain sequences. TCRdb re-hosts the immuneACCESS table, in-frame sequences only. Its copies lack some clones; in the studies checked, an unresolved V gene accounts for under half of them, and the cause for the rest is not known. V and J calls and clone size are copied from that table; D and trimming were computed from the DNA. The sample table lists approximately 97,000 clones, roughly 95% of them with a count of one. The top ten constitute 0.89% of the sample. The donors were included in the validation cohort of some 120 subjects, a group kept apart from the roughly 700-subject first cohort.

Rearrangement joined TRBV4-1 to TRBJ2-7, with 12 central nucleotides matching TRBD2. The TCR comes from a woman under 30 in good health and CMV-seronegative. The sample consisted of PBMCs. The nucleotide sequence reads TGCGCCAGCGGTGCGGGACTAGCGGGCGAGCAGTACTTC. Its product reads: CASGAGLAGEQYF.